This TCR beta chain stems from a study of spatial heterogeneity in lung cancer. This clonotype was counted a few times. The sample's time point: sample taken at primary tumor resection. The ends were cut back, 4 bases at V and 3 bases at J, with 10 bases in the middle. Germline CDR1 reads SGHRS; CDR2 reads YFSETQ. CDR3 length equals 13 residues. TCRdb analysed the 5' RACE reads with MiXCR anew, one entry per CDR3 protein. Among about 92,000 distinct CDR3 sequences listed, approximately 12% were seen once. The sequencing used PBMCs, collected at surgery. The chain recombines TRBV5-1 with TRBJ2-5; D gene uncertain. The receptor was derived from a male donor with early-stage non-small cell lung cancer. The CDR3, as DNA: TGCGCCAGCAGCCCGGGTTCCGAAGAGACCCAGTACTTC. As protein: CASSPGSEETQYF.